This note documents a single T cell receptor beta chain sequence. Its specificity is unknown. Using immunoSEQ multiplex PCR, the repertoire was profiled, and TCRdb retains in-frame clones only, with some absent. This repertoire shows 15,000 or so clones, 55% to 70% found once; its top ten account for around 10%. The data stem from a study of PD-1 blockade in classical Hodgkin lymphoma. J was trimmed by 4 bases and V by 2 bases; bases with no gene match: 2. This CDR3 contains 14 residues. The germline V gene encodes CDR1 MRHNA and CDR2 SNTAGT. After autologous stem cell transplantation all patients relapsed, and prior brentuximab vedotin exposure differed between cohorts. Complete response, partial response or progressive disease was recorded as best response. General study points: By C4D1, CD4+ diversity increased significantly, especially in complete responders. Lower baseline TCR diversity was reported for newly diagnosed patients than for healthy donors.

This clonotype originated in a human donor with classical Hodgkin lymphoma. The sample consisted of peripheral blood mononuclear cells (PBMCs), taken at baseline. The V and J genes are TRBV6-4 and TRBJ2-1, with TRBD1 matching 7 bases. CDR3 protein: CASSDRGQYNEQFF. The CDR3 bases are TGTGCCAGCAGTGACAGGGGACAGTACAATGAGCAGTTCTTC.